A single sample gave rise to the 23 T cell receptor beta chains below, sequenced in a study of beta chain features in type 1 diabetes. Study-wide findings and caveats: Shortening of TCRB CDR3s, moderate but significant, appeared in all four CD4+ subsets of Type 1 diabetes patients.

Their target antigens are unknown. Isolated RNA was reverse transcribed in full, so expressed TCRB transcripts were sequenced. TCRdb keeps only in-frame clones here, not all; method: immunoSEQ multiplex PCR. The table records 600,000 to 700,000 clones, 13% of them present only once. Material for sequencing was naive CD4+ T cells from blood. Every receptor here comes from a man aged 18-30 years with type 1 diabetes.

On this clone: Other DNA sequences within the sample encode an identical CDR3. This rearrangement joins TRBV18 to TRBJ1-2; D is ambiguous. Germline assignment: CDR1 KGHSH and CDR2 LQKENI. The CDR3 is 13 residues long. Trimming left V 0 bases short and J 1 base short, with 3 bases between. CDR3 amino acids: CASSPPSNYGYTF. CDR3 bases: TGTGCCAGCTCACCACCAAGTAACTATGGCTACACCTTC. Looking up the rest from reference TRBV18 and TRBJ1-2 gives the full variable domain: NAGVMQNPRHLVRRRGQEARLRCSPMKGHSHVYWYRQLPEEGLKFMVYLQKENIIDESGMPKERFSAEFPKEGPSILRIQQVVRGDSAAYFCASSPPSNYGYTFGSGTRLTVV.

This clone has at least ten counts. CDR3 coding DNA: TGTGCCAGTAGTCCTCAGGGACTACCCTTGACAGATACGCAGTATTTT. This codes for CASSPQGLPLTDTQYF. The chain carries TRBV19 and TRBJ2-3; 7 bases match TRBD2. The CDR3 totals 16 residues. Germline trimming cut 5 bases from V and 3 bases from J; bases unmatched to any gene: 11. Germline V gives CDR1 LNHDA, CDR2 SQIVND (reference sequence).

The gene calls are TRBV6-5 and TRBJ1-2, with D perhaps matching TRBD1 (5 bases). The V end lost 2 bases, the J end lost 8 bases, and 18 bases lay between the germline ends. The CDR3 sequence is 15 residues long. Germline V CDR1 and CDR2: MNHEY, SVGAGI. The DNA of the CDR3 is TGTGCCAGCAGTTACGTTCCGTTAGGGGTGGAGGGCTACACCTTC. Protein: CASSYVPLGVEGYTF.

The chain links TRBV7-6 to TRBJ2-4, with a possible D match to TRBD1 (5 bases). Germline loops: CDR1 SGHVS, CDR2 FNYEAQ. The CDR3 extends over 17 amino acids. Between the trimmed V and J ends, which lost 2 bases and 0 bases, there was a span of 14 bases. The CDR3 coding sequence is TGTGCCAGCAGCTTATCCGGGCAGGGAAAAGCCAAAAACATTCAGTACTTC. This codes for CASSLSGQGKAKNIQYF.

The chain combines TRBV28 with TRBJ1-1; 7 bases are a match to TRBD1. V lost 7 bases to trimming and J lost 0 bases; unmatched junction nucleotides: 5. Germline V lookup: CDR1 MDHEN, CDR2 SYDVKM. This CDR3 spans 14 amino acids. The CDR3 DNA follows: TGTGCCAGCAACCCGGGACAGCTGAACACTGAAGCTTTCTTT. It yields the protein CASNPGQLNTEAFF. The variable domain in full, with the rest retrieved from reference TRBV28 and TRBJ1-1, is DVKVTQSSRYLVKRTGEKVFLECVQDMDHENMFWYRQDPGLGLRLIYFSYDVKMKEKGDIPEGYSVSREKKERFSLILESASTNQTSMYLCASNPGQLNTEAFFGQGTRLTVV.

The chain couples TRBV19 to TRBJ2-5; D remains ambiguous. CDR1 and CDR2 (germline): LNHDA, SQIVND (reference sequence). The CDR3 is made up of 13 amino acids. The ends were cut back, 3 bases at V and 5 bases at J, with 10 bases in the middle. The DNA of the CDR3 is TGTGCCAGTAGTATTAATACCGGGGAGACCCAGTACTTC. This encodes CASSINTGETQYF. Full variable domain (remainder filled in from reference TRBV19 and TRBJ2-5): DGGITQSPKYLFRKEGQNVTLSCEQNLNHDAMYWYRQDPGQGLRLIYYSQIVNDFQKGDIAEGYSVSREKKESFPLTVTSAQKNPTAFYLCASSINTGETQYFGPGTRLLVL.

The chain recombines TRBV19 with TRBJ2-7, with TRBD2 matching over 8 bases. Looked up from germline, CDR1 is LNHDA and CDR2 is SQIVND (reference sequence). This CDR3 comprises 14 residues. V shed 5 bases, J shed 5 bases, and the junction held 8 bases outside the gene matches. Here the CDR3 reads CASSHPGGFDEQYF. In DNA, the CDR3 is TGTGCCAGTAGTCACCCGGGGGGGTTCGACGAGCAGTACTTC.

The chain employs TRBV30 and TRBJ1-5, with 8 bases identical to TRBD1. Germline trimming cut 3 bases from V and 6 bases from J; bases unmatched to any gene: 4. This CDR3 is built from 13 residues. CDR1 and CDR2 (germline): GTSNPN, SVGIG (reference sequence). The CDR3 sequence is CAWSQGAGQPQHF. CDR3 coding DNA: TGTGCCTGGAGCCAGGGGGCAGGTCAGCCCCAGCATTTT.

This chain joins TRBV4-1 and TRBJ1-1; D is undetermined. The V end lost 1 base, the J end lost 0 bases, and 15 bases lay between the germline ends. Looked up from germline, CDR1 is MGHRA and CDR2 is YSYEKL. The CDR3 spans 17 residues. Written as DNA, the CDR3 is TGCGCCAGCAGCCAAGGTGGACCGCTAAGTTTGAACACTGAAGCTTTCTTT. Its protein product is CASSQGGPLSLNTEAFF.

This clone showed up just a few times. The chain couples TRBV4-1 to TRBJ1-4, with TRBD1 matching over 7 bases. After removal of 3 bases from V and 4 bases from J, the junction contained 5 bases not matched to a gene. Germline V CDR1 and CDR2: MGHRA, YSYEKL. CDR3 length: 15 residues. CDR3 nucleotides: TGCGCCAGCAGCCAGACAGGGTTGGGTAATGAAAAACTGTTTTTT. Translating gives CASSQTGLGNEKLFF.

This clone was seen a few times. The chain couples TRBV14 to TRBJ1-6; weak D call: TRBD1 (5 bases). Looked up from germline, CDR1 is SGHDN and CDR2 is FVKESK. This CDR3 has 16 amino acids. V dropped 4 bases and J dropped 0 bases, with 10 bases sitting between them. The CDR3 coding sequence is TGTGCCAGCAGCCCTTTCGGGGCCTCCTATAATTCACCCCTCCACTTT. Its protein is CASSPFGASYNSPLHF.

The V and J genes are TRBV5-1 and TRBJ1-4; perhaps TRBD1 as D (6 bases). The CDR3 sequence is 16 residues long. The germline gives CDR1 SGHRS, CDR2 YFSETQ. The ends were cut back, 4 bases at V and 5 bases at J, with 18 bases in the middle. The CDR3 DNA sequence: TGCGCCAGCAGCCACTTGCTGGGACATGACAATGAAAAACTGTTTTTT. Residues: CASSHLLGHDNEKLFF.

This rearrangement joins TRBV5-1 to TRBJ2-1; D gene unclear. The germline gives CDR1 SGHRS, CDR2 YFSETQ. The CDR3 length is 14 residues. The V gene lost 0 bases and the J gene lost 8 bases, with 12 bases spanning the gap. The CDR3 region is CASSLGVAVHEQFF. The DNA for the CDR3 is TGCGCCAGCAGCTTGGGTGTAGCTGTTCATGAGCAGTTCTTC.

A remark on this clone: The same CDR3 arises from other DNA sequences in this sample as well. The chain employs TRBV30 and TRBJ2-7; D unclear. The CDR3 has 11 amino acids. V was cut by 0 bases and J by 7 bases, with 7 bases left in between. Germline V gene lookup returns CDR1 GTSNPN and CDR2 SVGIG (reference sequence). CDR3 sequence (DNA): TGTGCCTGGAGTGTAGTGGGGGAGCAGTACTTC. Translation: CAWSVVGEQYF. The full variable domain, its missing parts supplied by reference TRBV30 and TRBJ2-7, is SQTIHQWPATLVQPVGSPLSLECTVEGTSNPNLYWYRQAAGRGLQLLFYSVGIGQISSEVPQNLSASRPQDRQFILSSKKLLLSDSGFYLCAWSVVGEQYFGPGTRLTVT.

The J gene is TRBJ1-5, the V gene TRBV5-1, with D unresolved. Trimming took 0 bases from V and 6 from J, leaving 13 bases between them. This CDR3 has 15 amino acids. Germline loops: CDR1 SGHRS, CDR2 YFSETQ. CDR3 DNA sequence: TGCGCCAGCAGCTTGGAGCCAGGTTCGACTCAGCCCCAGCATTTT. As protein: CASSLEPGSTQPQHF.

This sequence joins TRBV29-1 and TRBJ1-5; a weak D match, TRBD1 (5 bases). This CDR3 is 13 amino acids long. Trimming cost V 4 bases and J 2 bases, with 9 bases left between them. CDR1 and CDR2 (germline): SQVTM, ANQGSEA. The CDR3 sequence: CSVARDGNQPQHF. The CDR3 nucleotides are TGCAGCGTTGCAAGGGACGGCAATCAGCCCCAGCATTTT.

This clone was seen a few times. This chain joins TRBV5-1 and TRBJ2-5; 7 nucleotides agree with TRBD2. CDR1 is SGHRS, CDR2 YFSETQ, per germline. The ends lost 4 bases at V and 2 bases at J; junction bases unmatched: 5. The CDR3 loop spans 14 amino acids. For the CDR3, the DNA is TGCGCCAGCAGCACCGGACTAGTTCAAGAGACCCAGTACTTC. Translating gives CASSTGLVQETQYF.

A few counts support this clone. The V and J genes are TRBV28 and TRBJ2-7; TRBD2 is a possible D gene (6 bases). Trimming removed 7 bases from V and 2 bases from J, with 9 bases in between. CDR1 and CDR2 (germline): MDHEN, SYDVKM. This CDR3 region has 12 residues. CDR3 in amino acids: CASTSEPYEQYF. The CDR3 nucleotides are TGTGCCAGCACTAGCGAACCCTACGAGCAGTACTTC.

This chain links TRBV7-9 with TRBJ2-7; weak D call: TRBD2 (6 bases). Per germline, CDR1 SEHNR and CDR2 FQNEAQ (reference sequence). Trimming removed 5 bases from V and 0 bases from J, with 14 bases in between. The CDR3 is made up of 15 amino acids. The chain's CDR3 is CASSPYGGSSYEQYF. Here the CDR3 DNA reads TGTGCCAGCAGCCCATACGGGGGTTCCTCCTACGAGCAGTACTTC.

This clone has a handful of counts. The chain couples TRBV7-2 to TRBJ1-2, with D perhaps matching TRBD1 (6 bases). Germline-derived CDR1 and CDR2 are SGHTA and FQGNSA. The CDR3 is 14 residues long. Deletions cut 0 bases from V and 8 bases from J, with 13 bases between. CDR3 sequence: CASSLARTAGGYTF. CDR3 bases: TGTGCCAGCAGCTTAGCTAGGACAGCAGGAGGCTACACCTTC.

This clone was recorded a few times. Other DNA sequences within the sample encode an identical CDR3. This chain connects TRBV5-6 to TRBJ2-1, with unresolved D. This CDR3 spans 11 amino acids. Trimming took 1 base from V and 5 from J, leaving 1 base between them. Germline V lookup: CDR1 SGHDT, CDR2 YYEEEE. CDR3 region: CASSLNNEQFF. CDR3 coding DNA: TGTGCCAGCAGCTTGAACAATGAGCAGTTCTTC.

The sample holds a few counts of this clone. One end of the junction is discordant with germline, which a read error may explain. The CDR3 sequence: CASSEGLRLSEQYF. The CDR3 DNA is TGTGCTAGCAGCGAGGGTTTACGTCTTTCCGAGCAGTACTTC. V gene TRBV7-7 combines with J gene TRBJ2-7; the D gene is possibly TRBD2 (5 bases). The CDR3 runs to 14 residues. Germline CDR1 reads SSHAT; CDR2 reads FNYEAQ (reference sequence).

This chain joins TRBV5-1 and TRBJ1-1; the match to TRBD1 covers 10 bases. The CDR3 contains 14 residues. J gave up 3 bases and V 3 bases, and 2 bases lay outside the gene matches. The germline V gene has CDR1 SGHRS and CDR2 YFSETQ. The CDR3 sequence is CASSWGQGYTEAFF. The DNA for the CDR3 is TGCGCCAGCAGCTGGGGACAGGGGTACACTGAAGCTTTCTTT.